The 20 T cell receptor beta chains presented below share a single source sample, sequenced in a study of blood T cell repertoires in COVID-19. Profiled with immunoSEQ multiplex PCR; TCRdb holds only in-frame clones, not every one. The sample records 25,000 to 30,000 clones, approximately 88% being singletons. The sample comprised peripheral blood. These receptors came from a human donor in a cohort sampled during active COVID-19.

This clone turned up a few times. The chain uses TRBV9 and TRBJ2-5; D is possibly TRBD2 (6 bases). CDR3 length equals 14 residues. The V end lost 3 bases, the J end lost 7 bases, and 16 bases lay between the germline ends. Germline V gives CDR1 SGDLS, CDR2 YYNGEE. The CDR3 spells CASSAEGGRGTQYF. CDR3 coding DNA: TGTGCCAGCAGCGCGGAGGGCGGCCGGGGGACCCAGTACTTC.

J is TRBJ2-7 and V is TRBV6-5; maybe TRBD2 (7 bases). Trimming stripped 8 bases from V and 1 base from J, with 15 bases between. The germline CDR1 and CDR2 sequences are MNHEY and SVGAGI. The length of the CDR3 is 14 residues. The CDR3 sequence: CASGRGAVSYEQYF. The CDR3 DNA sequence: TGTGCCAGCGGGAGGGGGGCGGTTTCCTACGAGCAGTACTTC.

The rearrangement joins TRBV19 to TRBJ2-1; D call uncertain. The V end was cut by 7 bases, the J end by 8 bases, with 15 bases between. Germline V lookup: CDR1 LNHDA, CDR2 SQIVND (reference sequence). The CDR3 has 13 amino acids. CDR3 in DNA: TGTGCCAGTACCCAGGCCGAGTGGGATGAGCAGTTCTTC. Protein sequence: CASTQAEWDEQFF.

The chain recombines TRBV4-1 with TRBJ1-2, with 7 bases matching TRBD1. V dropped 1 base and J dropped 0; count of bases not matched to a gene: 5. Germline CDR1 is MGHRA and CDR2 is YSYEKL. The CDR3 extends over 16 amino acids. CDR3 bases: TGCGCCAGCAGCCAAGTCCCGACAGGGACTAACTATGGCTACACCTTC. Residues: CASSQVPTGTNYGYTF.

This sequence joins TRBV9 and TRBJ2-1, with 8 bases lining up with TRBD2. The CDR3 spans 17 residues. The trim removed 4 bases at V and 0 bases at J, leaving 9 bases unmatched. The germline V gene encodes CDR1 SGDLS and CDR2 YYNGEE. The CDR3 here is CASSPRLARSSYNEQFF. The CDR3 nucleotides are TGTGCCAGCAGCCCCCGACTAGCGAGGAGCTCCTACAATGAGCAGTTCTTC. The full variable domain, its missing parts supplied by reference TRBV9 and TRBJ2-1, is DSGVTQTPKHLITATGQRVTLRCSPRSGDLSVYWYQQSLDQGLQFLIQYYNGEERAKGNILERFSAQQFPDLHSELNLSSLELGDSALYFCASSPRLARSSYNEQFFGPGTRLTVL.

CDR3 coding DNA: TGTGCCAGCAGCCCCCGGGCGTGGGGGGTTGGCTACACCTTC. It specifies CASSPRAWGVGYTF. This chain links TRBV3-1 (or the pseudogene TRBV3-2) with TRBJ1-2; possibly TRBD1 for D (5 bases). Looked up from germline, CDR1 is LGHDT and CDR2 is YNNKEL (reference sequence). This CDR3 contains 14 residues. Trimming removed 4 bases at V and 7 bases at J, with 16 bases between.

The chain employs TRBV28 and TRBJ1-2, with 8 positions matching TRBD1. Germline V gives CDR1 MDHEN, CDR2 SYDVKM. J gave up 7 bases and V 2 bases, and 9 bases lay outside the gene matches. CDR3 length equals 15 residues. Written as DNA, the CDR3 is TGTGCCAGCAGTTTAATAGTCAGGGGGCGGGGTGGCTACACCTTC. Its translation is CASSLIVRGRGGYTF.

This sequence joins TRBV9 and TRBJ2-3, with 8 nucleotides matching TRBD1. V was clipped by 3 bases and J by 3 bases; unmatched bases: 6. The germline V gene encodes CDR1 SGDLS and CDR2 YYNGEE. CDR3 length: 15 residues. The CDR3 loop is CASSAQGAWTDTQYF. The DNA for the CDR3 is TGTGCCAGCAGCGCGCAGGGGGCGTGGACAGATACGCAGTATTTT.

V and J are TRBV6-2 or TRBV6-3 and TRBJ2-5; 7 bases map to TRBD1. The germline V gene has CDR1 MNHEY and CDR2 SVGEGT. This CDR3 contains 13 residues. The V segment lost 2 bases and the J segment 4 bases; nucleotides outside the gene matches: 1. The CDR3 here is CASSYPGGETQYF. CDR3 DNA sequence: TGTGCCAGCAGTTACCCAGGGGGAGAGACCCAGTACTTC.

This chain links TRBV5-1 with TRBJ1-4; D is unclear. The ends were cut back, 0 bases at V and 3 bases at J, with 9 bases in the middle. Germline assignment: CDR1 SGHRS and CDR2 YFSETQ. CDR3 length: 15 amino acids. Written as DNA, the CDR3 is TGCGCCAGCAGCTTGGTGGGCGTAGCTAATGAAAAACTGTTTTTT. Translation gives CASSLVGVANEKLFF.

CDR3 DNA: TGTGCCAGCAGCCATACGGTTGGAGAGACCCAGTACTTC. Protein product: CASSHTVGETQYF. The V gene is TRBV16, the J gene TRBJ2-5; D not certain. Per germline, CDR1 KGHSY and CDR2 FQNENV. V was shortened by 3 bases and J by 4 bases, with 9 bases between the two germline ends. The CDR3 covers 13 residues.

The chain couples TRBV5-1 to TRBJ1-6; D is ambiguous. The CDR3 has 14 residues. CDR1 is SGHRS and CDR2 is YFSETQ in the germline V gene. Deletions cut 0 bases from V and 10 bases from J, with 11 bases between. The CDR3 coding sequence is TGCGCCAGCAGCTTGGAGGGAGGGAACTCACCCCTCCACTTT. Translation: CASSLEGGNSPLHF.

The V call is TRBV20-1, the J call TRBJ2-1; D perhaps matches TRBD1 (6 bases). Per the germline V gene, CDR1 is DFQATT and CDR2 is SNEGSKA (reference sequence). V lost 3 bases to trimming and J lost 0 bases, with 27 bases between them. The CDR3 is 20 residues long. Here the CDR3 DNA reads TGCAGTGCTAGTGGACCCAGGTTAGCGTGGGACATTAGCTCCTACAATGAGCAGTTCTTC. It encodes CSASGPRLAWDISSYNEQFF.

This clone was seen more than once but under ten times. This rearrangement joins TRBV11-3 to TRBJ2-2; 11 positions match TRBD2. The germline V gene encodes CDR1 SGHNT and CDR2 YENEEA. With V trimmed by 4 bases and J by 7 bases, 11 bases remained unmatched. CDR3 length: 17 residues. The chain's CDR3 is CASSSRLAGLGIGELFF. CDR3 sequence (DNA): TGTGCCAGCAGCTCCAGACTAGCGGGATTAGGTATCGGGGAGCTGTTTTTT.

The CDR3: CASSPSRQFHNSPLHF. Written as DNA, the CDR3 is TGTGCCAGCAGCCCCTCCAGACAGTTCCATAATTCACCCCTCCACTTT. The rearrangement links TRBV9 to TRBJ1-6, with D perhaps matching TRBD1 (5 bases). V was pared by 4 bases and J by 5 bases, with 16 bases between. CDR1 is SGDLS and CDR2 is YYNGEE in the germline V gene. This CDR3 has 16 residues.

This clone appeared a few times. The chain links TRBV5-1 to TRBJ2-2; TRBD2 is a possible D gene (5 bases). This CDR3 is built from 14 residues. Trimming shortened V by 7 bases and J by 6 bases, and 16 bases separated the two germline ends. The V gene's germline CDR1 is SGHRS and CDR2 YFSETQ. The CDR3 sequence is CASGPGSQPGELFF. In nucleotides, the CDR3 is TGCGCCAGCGGACCGGGGTCACAACCCGGGGAGCTGTTTTTT.

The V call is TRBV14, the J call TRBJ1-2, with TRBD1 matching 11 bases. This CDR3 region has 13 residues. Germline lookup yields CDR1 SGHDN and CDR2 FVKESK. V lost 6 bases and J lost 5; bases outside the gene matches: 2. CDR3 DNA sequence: TGTGCCAGCAGTTGGGACAGGGGGTATGGCTACACCTTC. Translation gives CASSWDRGYGYTF.

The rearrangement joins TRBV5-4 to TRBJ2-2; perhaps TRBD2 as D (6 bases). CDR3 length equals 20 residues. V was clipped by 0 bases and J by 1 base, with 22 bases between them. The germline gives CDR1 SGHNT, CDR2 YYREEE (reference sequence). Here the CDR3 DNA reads TGTGCCAGCAGCTTGGCCATAACTGGGTTAGCGGAATGGAACACCGGGGAGCTGTTTTTT. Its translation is CASSLAITGLAEWNTGELFF.

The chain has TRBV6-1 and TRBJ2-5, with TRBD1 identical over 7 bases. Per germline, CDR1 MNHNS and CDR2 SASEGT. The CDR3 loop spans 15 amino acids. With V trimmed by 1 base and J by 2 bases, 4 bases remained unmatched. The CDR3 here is CASSEVWTGQETQYF. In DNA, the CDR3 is TGTGCCAGCAGTGAAGTGTGGACAGGACAAGAGACCCAGTACTTC.

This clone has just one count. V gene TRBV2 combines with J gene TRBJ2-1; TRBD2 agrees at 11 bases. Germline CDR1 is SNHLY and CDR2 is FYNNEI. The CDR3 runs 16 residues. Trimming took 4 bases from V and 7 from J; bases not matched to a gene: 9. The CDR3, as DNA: TGTGCCAGCAGTGTAAATCCGGGACTAGCGGCTAATGAGCAGTTCTTC. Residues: CASSVNPGLAANEQFF.